Here is one T cell receptor (beta chain) with its context. Its target is not known. The CDR3 runs 15 residues. CDR1 SQVTM and CDR2 ANQGSEA come from the germline V gene. V shed 7 bases and J 5 bases; nucleotides not matched to a gene: 15. This specimen comes from a study of shared clonotypes between healthy human individuals. Study background: Donor composition was a couple of women and a few men, aged 18 to 49.

Study outcomes and limitations: Compared with memory subsets, naive subsets generally had larger estimated richness.

Once extracted for a subset, genomic DNA was divided evenly among several immunoSEQ plates. In the original workflow: ImmunoSEQ sequences covered only the junction and lacked quality scores; filtering therefore differed. Sequenced by immunoSEQ multiplex PCR; TCRdb stores in-frame clones only, minus some. The D gene and trimming were derived from the DNA, and the V and J assignments and clone size from that table. Counted here are over 2 million clones, about 90% occurring once; the ten biggest clones make up approximately 0.4%. This rearrangement joins TRBV29-1 to TRBJ2-3; 7 bases are a match to TRBD2. This clonotype was obtained from a man between 18 and 35 years old in good health. Some clones in this sample may be carry-over from other donors' samples. Input material: naive CD4+ T cells from PBMCs. Subset denoted: CD45RA+ positively selected. The CDR3 bases are TGCAGCGGAAACCTACGCGGGAGAGGTGGAGATACGCAGTATTTT. Translated: CSGNLRGRGGDTQYF.